This T cell receptor beta chain was identified in a study of T cell responses to AZD1222 COVID-19 vaccine. Findings and limits, study-wide: Samples come after the peak T cell response, not at day 14. Vaccination with two AZD1222 doses was followed by a rise in Spike-specific TCR breadth and depth. Spike was spanned by vaccine-associated CD4 TCRs, with dominance at 160-218 and 743-854.

Sequencing used immunoSEQ multiplex PCR; TCRdb keeps in-frame clones, though not all of them. The table records roughly 85,000 clones, 90% of them present only once. About this clone: Its antigen is still unknown.

Germline CDR1 and CDR2: SGHRS and YFSETQ. V shed 0 bases and J shed 4 bases, with 22 bases lying between them. CDR3 length: 18 residues. Sequencing used peripheral blood, obtained 28 days after the second AZD1222 dose. The chain is built from TRBV5-1 and TRBJ1-2; D not resolved. This TCR was recovered from an adult who received the AZD1222 COVID-19 vaccine. CDR3 amino acids: CASSLDGPTNPRSYGYTF. The CDR3 DNA reads as TGCGCCAGCAGCTTGGACGGGCCGACAAACCCGAGGTCCTATGGCTACACCTTC.